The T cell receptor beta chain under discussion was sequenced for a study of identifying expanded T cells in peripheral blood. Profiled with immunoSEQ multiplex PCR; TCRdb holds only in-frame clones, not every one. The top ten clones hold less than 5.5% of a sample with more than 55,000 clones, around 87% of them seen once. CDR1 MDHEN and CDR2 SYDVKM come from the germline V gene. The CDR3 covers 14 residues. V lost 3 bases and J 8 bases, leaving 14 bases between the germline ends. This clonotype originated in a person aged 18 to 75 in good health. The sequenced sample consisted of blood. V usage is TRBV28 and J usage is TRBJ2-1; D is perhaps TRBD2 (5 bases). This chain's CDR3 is CASSFTGLAYEQFF. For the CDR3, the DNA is TGTGCCAGCAGTTTCACTGGACTTGCCTATGAGCAGTTCTTC.